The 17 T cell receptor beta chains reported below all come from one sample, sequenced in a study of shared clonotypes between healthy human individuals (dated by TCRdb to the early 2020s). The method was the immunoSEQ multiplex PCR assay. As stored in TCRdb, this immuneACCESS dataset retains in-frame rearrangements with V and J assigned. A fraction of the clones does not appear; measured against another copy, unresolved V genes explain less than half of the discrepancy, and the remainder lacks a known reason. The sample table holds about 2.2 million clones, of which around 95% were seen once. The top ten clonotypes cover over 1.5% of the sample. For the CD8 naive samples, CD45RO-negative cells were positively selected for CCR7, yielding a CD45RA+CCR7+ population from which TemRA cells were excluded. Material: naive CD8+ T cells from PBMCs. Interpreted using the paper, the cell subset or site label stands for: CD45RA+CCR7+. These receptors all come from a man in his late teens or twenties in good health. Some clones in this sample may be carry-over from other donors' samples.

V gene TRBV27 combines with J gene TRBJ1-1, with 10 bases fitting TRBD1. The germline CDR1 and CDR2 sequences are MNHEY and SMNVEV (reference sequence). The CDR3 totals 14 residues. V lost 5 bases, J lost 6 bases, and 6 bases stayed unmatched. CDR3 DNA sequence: TGTGCCAGCAGTCTCGGGACAGGGGTCCCTGAAGCTTTCTTT. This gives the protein CASSLGTGVPEAFF.

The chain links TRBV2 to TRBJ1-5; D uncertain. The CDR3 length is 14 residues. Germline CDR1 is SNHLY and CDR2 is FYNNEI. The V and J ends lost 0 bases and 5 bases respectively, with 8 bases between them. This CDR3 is CASSEAIAYQPQHF. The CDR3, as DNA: TGTGCCAGCAGTGAAGCGATAGCTTATCAGCCCCAGCATTTT. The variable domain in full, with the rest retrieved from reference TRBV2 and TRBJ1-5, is EPEVTQTPSHQVTQMGQEVILRCVPISNHLYFYWYRQILGQKVEFLVSFYNNEISEKSEIFDDQFSVERPDGSNFTLKIRSTKLEDSAMYFCASSEAIAYQPQHFGDGTRLSIL.

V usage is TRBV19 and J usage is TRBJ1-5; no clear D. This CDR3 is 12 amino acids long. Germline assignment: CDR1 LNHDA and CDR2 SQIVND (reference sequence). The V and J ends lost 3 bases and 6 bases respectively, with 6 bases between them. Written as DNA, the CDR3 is TGTGCCAGTAGTATTTCTTCTCAGCCCCAGCATTTT. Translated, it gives CASSISSQPQHF.

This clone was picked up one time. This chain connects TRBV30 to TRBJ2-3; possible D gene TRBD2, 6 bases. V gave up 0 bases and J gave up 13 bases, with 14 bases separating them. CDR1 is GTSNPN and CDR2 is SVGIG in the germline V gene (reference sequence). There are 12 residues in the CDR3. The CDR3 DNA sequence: TGTGCCTGGAGTGTAGGGACTTGGAGGGAGTATTTT. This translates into CAWSVGTWREYF.

The CDR3, as DNA: TGTGCCAGCACCGAGACAGGGCTTAAAGTCAACACCGGGGAGCTGTTTTTT. Translating gives CASTETGLKVNTGELFF. V usage is TRBV28 and J usage is TRBJ2-2; 7 bases match TRBD1. The germline V gene has CDR1 MDHEN and CDR2 SYDVKM. There are 17 residues in the CDR3. J was trimmed by 2 bases and V by 7 bases; bases with no gene match: 13.

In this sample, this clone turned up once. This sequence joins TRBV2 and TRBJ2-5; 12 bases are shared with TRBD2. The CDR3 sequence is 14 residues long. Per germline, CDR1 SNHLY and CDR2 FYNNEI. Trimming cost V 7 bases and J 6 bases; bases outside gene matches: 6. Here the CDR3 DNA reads TGTGCCAGCACTAGCGGGAGGGCCTCCAAGACCCAGTACTTC. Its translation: CASTSGRASKTQYF.

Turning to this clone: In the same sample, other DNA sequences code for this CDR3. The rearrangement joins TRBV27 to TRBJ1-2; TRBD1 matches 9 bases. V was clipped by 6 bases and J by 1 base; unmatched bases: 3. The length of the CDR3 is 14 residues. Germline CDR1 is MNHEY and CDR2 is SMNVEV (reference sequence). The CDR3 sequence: CASSLTGGNYGYTF. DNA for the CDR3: TGTGCCAGCAGCCTGACAGGGGGTAACTATGGCTACACCTTC.

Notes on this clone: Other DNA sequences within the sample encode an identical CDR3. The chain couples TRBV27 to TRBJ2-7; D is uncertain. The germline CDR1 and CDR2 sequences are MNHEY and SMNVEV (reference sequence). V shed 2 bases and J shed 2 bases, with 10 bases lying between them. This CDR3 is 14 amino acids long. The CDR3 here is CASSLAGDAYEQYF. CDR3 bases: TGTGCCAGCAGTTTAGCCGGAGATGCCTACGAGCAGTACTTC.

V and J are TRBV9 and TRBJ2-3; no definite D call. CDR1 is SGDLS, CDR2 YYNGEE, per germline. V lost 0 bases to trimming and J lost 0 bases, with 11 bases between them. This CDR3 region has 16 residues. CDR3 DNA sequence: TGTGCCAGCAGCGTAGCCCCCTGGGCTAGCACAGATACGCAGTATTTT. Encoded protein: CASSVAPWASTDTQYF.

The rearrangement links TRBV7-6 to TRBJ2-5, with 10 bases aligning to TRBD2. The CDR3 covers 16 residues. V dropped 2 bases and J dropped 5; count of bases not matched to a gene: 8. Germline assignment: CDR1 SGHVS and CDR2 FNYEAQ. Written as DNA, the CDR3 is TGTGCCAGCAGCTTATACGTAGCGGGAGGCGGGGAGACCCAGTACTTC. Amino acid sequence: CASSLYVAGGGETQYF.

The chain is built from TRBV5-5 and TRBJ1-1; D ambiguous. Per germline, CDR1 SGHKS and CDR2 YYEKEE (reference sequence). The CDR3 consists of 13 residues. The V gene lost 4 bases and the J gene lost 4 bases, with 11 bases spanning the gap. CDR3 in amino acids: CASSPERSTEAFF. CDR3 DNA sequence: TGTGCCAGCAGCCCGGAGAGGTCCACTGAAGCTTTCTTT.

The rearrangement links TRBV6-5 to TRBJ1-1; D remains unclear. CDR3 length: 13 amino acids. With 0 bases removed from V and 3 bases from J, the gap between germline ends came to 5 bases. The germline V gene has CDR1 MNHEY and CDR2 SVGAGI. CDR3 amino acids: CASSYSMDTEAFF. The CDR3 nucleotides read TGTGCCAGCAGTTACTCTATGGACACTGAAGCTTTCTTT.

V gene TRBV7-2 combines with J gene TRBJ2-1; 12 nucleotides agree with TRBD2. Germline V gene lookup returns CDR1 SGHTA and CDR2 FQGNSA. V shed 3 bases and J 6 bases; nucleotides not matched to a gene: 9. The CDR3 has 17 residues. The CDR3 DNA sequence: TGTGCCAGCAGCTTTCCGAGGACTAGCGGGACGTTCAATGAGCAGTTCTTC. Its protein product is CASSFPRTSGTFNEQFF.

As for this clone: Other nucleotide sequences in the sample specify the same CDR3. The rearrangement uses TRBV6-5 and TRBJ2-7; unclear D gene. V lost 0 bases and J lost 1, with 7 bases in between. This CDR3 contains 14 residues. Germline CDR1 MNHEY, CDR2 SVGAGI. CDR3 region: CASSYSLGSYEQYF. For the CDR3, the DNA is TGTGCCAGCAGTTACTCGCTGGGGTCCTACGAGCAGTACTTC.

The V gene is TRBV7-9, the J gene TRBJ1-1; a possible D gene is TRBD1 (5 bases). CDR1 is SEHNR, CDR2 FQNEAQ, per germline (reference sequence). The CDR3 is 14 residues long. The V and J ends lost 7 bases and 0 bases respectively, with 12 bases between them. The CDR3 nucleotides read TGTGCCAGCACCGACAGACGAATGAACACTGAAGCTTTCTTT. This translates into CASTDRRMNTEAFF.

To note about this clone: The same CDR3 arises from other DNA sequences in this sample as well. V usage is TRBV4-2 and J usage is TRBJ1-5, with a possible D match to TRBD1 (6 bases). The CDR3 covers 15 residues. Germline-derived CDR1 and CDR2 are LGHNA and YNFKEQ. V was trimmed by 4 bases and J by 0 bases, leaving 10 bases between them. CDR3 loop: CASSPRTDSNQPQHF. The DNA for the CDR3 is TGTGCCAGCAGCCCCAGGACAGATAGCAATCAGCCCCAGCATTTT.

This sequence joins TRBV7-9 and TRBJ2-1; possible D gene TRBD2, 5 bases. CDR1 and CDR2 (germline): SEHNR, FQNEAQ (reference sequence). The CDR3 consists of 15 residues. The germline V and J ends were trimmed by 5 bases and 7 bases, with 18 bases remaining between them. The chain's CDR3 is CASSPHSAGENEQFF. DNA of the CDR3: TGTGCCAGCAGCCCACACAGCGCCGGGGAGAATGAGCAGTTCTTC. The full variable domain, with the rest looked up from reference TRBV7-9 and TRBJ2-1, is DTGVSQNPRHKITKRGQNVTFRCDPISEHNRLYWYRQTLGQGPEFLTYFQNEAQLEKSRLLSDRFSAERPKGSFSTLEIQRTEQGDSAMYLCASSPHSAGENEQFFGPGTRLTVL.